These 20 T cell receptor beta chains came from one sample sequenced in a study of cytomegalovirus exposure and HLA in healthy donors. It was with 60 Vbeta and 13 Jbeta primers that the PCR ran. Assay used: immunoSEQ multiplex PCR; TCRdb lists only in-frame clones, some missing. The sample consists of about 140,000 clones, around four fifths of them appearing once. Sequences were obtained from PBMCs. The origin of the receptors is a boy aged 2-15 years in good health and CMV-seronegative.

The chain combines TRBV4-1 with TRBJ1-2, with 9 bases matching TRBD1. CDR3 length: 17 amino acids. The V and J ends lost 2 bases and 2 bases, in that order; junction bases with no gene match: 9. CDR1 is MGHRA and CDR2 is YSYEKL in the germline V gene. The chain's CDR3 is CASSQPTGGFANYGYTF. The CDR3 coding sequence is TGCGCCAGCAGCCAACCGACAGGGGGGTTCGCAAACTATGGCTACACCTTC.

The chain joins TRBV7-2 to TRBJ2-7; 9 bases align to TRBD1. The J segment lost 2 bases and the V segment lost 3 bases, leaving 5 bases of the junction unmatched. This CDR3 comprises 15 residues. Germline assignment: CDR1 SGHTA and CDR2 FQGNSA. DNA of the CDR3: TGTGCCAGCAGCTTTGCCGGGACAGGGCCCTACGAGCAGTACTTC. It encodes CASSFAGTGPYEQYF.

The rearrangement uses TRBV29-1 and TRBJ2-5; D perhaps matches TRBD1 (5 bases). The ends were cut back, 4 bases at V and 2 bases at J, with 11 bases in the middle. Germline loops: CDR1 SQVTM, CDR2 ANQGSEA. This CDR3 is built from 13 residues. In DNA, the CDR3 is TGCAGCGTTGGTTGGGGCCGACAAGAGACCCAGTACTTC. This sequence encodes CSVGWGRQETQYF.

This rearrangement joins TRBV9 to TRBJ1-1, with D hard to call. Germline V gives CDR1 SGDLS, CDR2 YYNGEE. V lost 0 bases, J lost 4 bases, and 10 bases lay in between. This CDR3 region has 14 residues. The CDR3 spells CASSVGSVCTEAFF. In DNA form, the CDR3 reads TGTGCCAGCAGCGTAGGGTCAGTTTGCACTGAAGCTTTCTTT. The full variable domain, with the rest looked up from reference TRBV9 and TRBJ1-1, is DSGVTQTPKHLITATGQRVTLRCSPRSGDLSVYWYQQSLDQGLQFLIQYYNGEERAKGNILERFSAQQFPDLHSELNLSSLELGDSALYFCASSVGSVCTEAFFGQGTRLTVV.

The chain is built from TRBV5-4 and TRBJ1-1; TRBD1 matches at 8 bases. This CDR3 contains 16 residues. After removal of 4 bases from V and 0 bases from J, the junction contained 8 bases not matched to a gene. The germline V gene has CDR1 SGHNT and CDR2 YYREEE (reference sequence). CDR3 bases: TGTGCCAGCAGCCATCCCGGGACAGGACTGAACACTGAAGCTTTCTTT. Protein: CASSHPGTGLNTEAFF.

The V call is TRBV4-2, the J call TRBJ2-3, with D perhaps matching TRBD1 (7 bases). The CDR3 contains 15 residues. Trimming cost V 1 base and J 6 bases, with 14 bases left between them. The germline V gene encodes CDR1 LGHNA and CDR2 YNFKEQ. The CDR3 here is CASSQVRQGGDTQYF. The CDR3 DNA sequence: TGTGCCAGCAGCCAAGTTCGACAGGGAGGTGATACGCAGTATTTT.

The V gene is TRBV7-8, the J gene TRBJ2-1, with D perhaps matching TRBD1 (6 bases). CDR1 and CDR2 from the germline V gene are SGHVS and FQNEAQ. CDR3 length: 14 amino acids. Trimming cost V 5 bases and J 6 bases, with 14 bases left between them. The CDR3 is CASSRIPDSNEQFF. CDR3 DNA sequence: TGTGCCAGCAGCCGAATTCCGGACAGCAATGAGCAGTTCTTC.

This clone has just a few counts. The chain couples TRBV15 to TRBJ1-5; D unresolved. This CDR3 region has 14 residues. Germline CDR1 is LNHNV and CDR2 is YYDKDF (reference sequence). V was pared by 0 bases and J by 5 bases, with 8 bases between. The CDR3 nucleotides read TGTGCCACCAGCAGAGATTTAGCCCATCAGCCCCAGCATTTT. It encodes CATSRDLAHQPQHF.

This rearrangement joins TRBV4-1 to TRBJ2-1; 8 positions agree with TRBD2. The germline V gene has CDR1 MGHRA and CDR2 YSYEKL. J lost 5 bases, V lost 2 bases, and 5 bases had no gene match. The CDR3 runs to 15 residues. The CDR3 coding sequence is TGCGCCAGCAGCCAACTCGGGACTAGTCACAATGAGCAGTTCTTC. It is translated as CASSQLGTSHNEQFF.

The chain employs TRBV10-3 and TRBJ2-7; D is perhaps TRBD1 (6 bases). V lost 10 bases and J 2 bases, leaving 21 bases between the germline ends. CDR1 and CDR2 from the germline V gene are ENHRY and SYGVKD. The CDR3 runs to 15 residues. Here the CDR3 DNA reads TGTGCCACCGCTGGGGGCAGTGGAAAAACCTACGAGCAGTACTTC. It codes for CATAGGSGKTYEQYF.

Here the CDR3 reads CASSVVRGYGYTF. The CDR3 DNA follows: TGTGCCAGCAGTGTCGTGCGGGGCTACGGCTACACCTTC. J is TRBJ1-2 and V is TRBV2; maybe TRBD1 (5 bases). V lost 4 bases and J 8 bases, leaving 14 bases between the germline ends. Germline V gene sequence: CDR1 SNHLY, CDR2 FYNNEI. The CDR3 is 13 amino acids.

V is TRBV6-1 and J is TRBJ2-6; D is possibly TRBD1 (5 bases). Trimming took off 3 bases at V and 0 bases at J, with 6 bases between the two ends. In germline, CDR1 is MNHNS, CDR2 SASEGT. The CDR3 loop spans 15 amino acids. In nucleotides, the CDR3 is TGTGCCAGCAGTGATGACAGCTCTGGGGCCAACGTCCTGACTTTC. Translation: CASSDDSSGANVLTF.

The V and J genes are TRBV7-8 and TRBJ2-5, with a weak D call TRBD2 (5 bases). The end of the DNA is better explained by TRBJ2-7, so the J call may be wrong. CDR1 and CDR2 from the germline V gene are SGHVS and FQNEAQ. CDR3 length equals 14 residues. CDR3 sequence (DNA): TGTGCCAGCAGAGCCGAGAACGCGGGCTACGAGCAGTACTTC. Translation: CASRAENAGYEQYF.

The J gene is TRBJ2-1, the V gene TRBV5-1, with D perhaps TRBD2 (6 bases). The V and J ends lost 4 bases and 9 bases respectively, with 17 bases between them. The CDR3 runs to 14 residues. The germline CDR1 and CDR2 sequences are SGHRS and YFSETQ. The CDR3 DNA is TGCGCCAGCAGCCCCCCGTCTAGCGCCCCTGAGCAGTTCTTC. Translated: CASSPPSSAPEQFF.

The rearrangement links TRBV27 to TRBJ1-5; D ambiguous. Germline CDR1 is MNHEY and CDR2 is SMNVEV (reference sequence). The CDR3 runs to 15 residues. V lost 8 bases to trimming and J lost 6 bases, with 20 bases between them. The CDR3 loop is CASSISSGYGQPQHF. Here the CDR3 DNA reads TGTGCCAGCTCCATTTCCTCGGGTTACGGTCAGCCCCAGCATTTT.

The gene calls are TRBV27 and TRBJ2-1; 11 nucleotides agree with TRBD2. The germline gives CDR1 MNHEY, CDR2 SMNVEV (reference sequence). The CDR3 contains 19 residues. J gave up 0 bases and V 3 bases, and 10 bases lay outside the gene matches. The CDR3 loop reads CASSFWGLAADHSYNEQFF. The DNA of the CDR3 is TGTGCCAGCAGTTTTTGGGGACTAGCGGCCGATCACTCCTACAATGAGCAGTTCTTC.

This rearrangement joins TRBV5-4 to TRBJ1-5; D uncertain. The V end was cut by 2 bases, the J end by 0 bases, with 3 bases between. Germline values: CDR1 SGHNT, CDR2 YYREEE (reference sequence). The CDR3 extends over 13 amino acids. In DNA form, the CDR3 reads TGTGCCAGCAGCTTATATAGCAATCAGCCCCAGCATTTT. Its protein product is CASSLYSNQPQHF.

This sequence joins TRBV2 and TRBJ1-2; 7 bases line up with TRBD1. The V gene end was trimmed by 3 bases and the J gene end by 7 bases; junction bases not matched to a gene: 11. This CDR3 region has 15 residues. CDR1 and CDR2 (germline): SNHLY, FYNNEI. DNA of the CDR3: TGTGCCAGCAGTGACCGGACAGGTCCCTATCTTGGCTACACCTTC. It yields the protein CASSDRTGPYLGYTF.

The V call is TRBV11-3, the J call TRBJ2-2; 10 bases line up with TRBD1. Germline trimming cut 4 bases from V and 5 bases from J; bases unmatched to any gene: 1. The CDR3 has 14 amino acids. Germline V lookup: CDR1 SGHNT, CDR2 YENEEA. CDR3 bases: TGTGCCAGCAGCTGGGGACAGGGGACCGGGGAGCTGTTTTTT. This codes for CASSWGQGTGELFF. Filled out from reference TRBV11-3 and TRBJ2-2, the complete variable domain reads EAGVVQSPRYKIIEKKQPVAFWCNPISGHNTLYWYLQNLGQGPELLIRYENEEAVDDSQLPKDRFSAERLKGVDSTLKIQPAELGDSAVYLCASSWGQGTGELFFGEGSRLTVL.

The V gene is TRBV9, the J gene TRBJ2-2; the match to TRBD2 covers 11 bases. With V trimmed by 3 bases and J by 7 bases, 5 bases remained unmatched. Germline V gene data show CDR1 as SGDLS and CDR2 as YYNGEE. CDR3 length: 15 amino acids. CDR3 region: CASSASGGTVGELFF. DNA of the CDR3: TGTGCCAGCAGCGCTAGCGGGGGGACGGTCGGGGAGCTGTTTTTT.